The 11 T cell receptor beta chains below come from one sample, sequenced in a study of blood T cell repertoires in COVID-19. The method was immunoSEQ multiplex PCR; TCRdb's version includes in-frame clones alone and lacks a portion of them. Of about 230,000 clones listed, 84% are singletons. Sample: peripheral blood. The source of these receptors is a woman aged 40 to 50 who had recovered from COVID-19.

In its sample, this clone was seen once. An end of the junction differs from the germline gene, which may be a read error. The chain employs TRBV6-5 and TRBJ2-5, with 7 bases fitting TRBD2. The CDR3 sequence is 11 residues long. In germline, CDR1 is MNHEY, CDR2 SVGAGI. DNA of the CDR3: TGTGCCAGCAGTCTAACTAGCGAAAGTGACTTC. Encoded protein: CASSLTSESDF.

The chain couples TRBV9 to TRBJ1-3; 10 bases are shared with TRBD1. CDR1 and CDR2 (germline): SGDLS, YYNGEE. Trimming at V came to 3 bases and at J to 0 bases, leaving 9 bases not matched to a gene. The CDR3 runs to 18 residues. The CDR3 DNA follows: TGTGCCAGCAGCGCCGGGACAGGGGCCTTCTACTCTGGAAACACCATATATTTT. It encodes CASSAGTGAFYSGNTIYF.

The chain recombines TRBV10-1 with TRBJ2-3; D may be TRBD2 (8 bases). Germline-derived CDR1 and CDR2 are WNHNN and SYGVQD (reference sequence). This CDR3 region has 21 residues. The ends were cut back, 8 bases at V and 4 bases at J, with 37 bases in the middle. The CDR3 sequence is CASPPPASGHSGGNLPDTQYF. CDR3 coding DNA: TGCGCCAGCCCCCCCCCGGCTAGCGGGCACTCAGGGGGGAACCTTCCAGATACGCAGTATTTT.

The V call is TRBV4-3, the J call TRBJ2-3; 10 bases match TRBD2. This CDR3 has 18 residues. CDR1 is LGHNA, CDR2 YSLEER, per germline. Trimming cost V 4 bases and J 0 bases; bases outside gene matches: 10. Written as DNA, the CDR3 is TGCGCCAGCAGCCCTTCCCCCGGACTAGCGGCAAGCACAGATACGCAGTATTTT. Its protein is CASSPSPGLAASTDTQYF.

This clone was recorded once. V gene TRBV15 combines with J gene TRBJ1-4; 10 bases are shared with TRBD1. The V gene end was trimmed by 5 bases and the J gene end by 7 bases; junction bases not matched to a gene: 4. CDR1 and CDR2 from the germline V gene are LNHNV and YYDKDF (reference sequence). The CDR3 totals 14 residues. CDR3 amino acids: CATSPRQGAEKLFF. CDR3 bases: TGTGCCACCAGCCCGCGACAGGGGGCTGAAAAACTGTTTTTT.

The chain has TRBV5-6 and TRBJ1-2; TRBD1 aligns across 8 bases. This CDR3 comprises 15 residues. The J segment lost 5 bases and the V segment lost 2 bases, leaving 8 bases of the junction unmatched. Germline CDR1 and CDR2: SGHDT and YYEEEE. The CDR3 reads CASSFGQGVSYGYTF. In DNA form, the CDR3 reads TGTGCCAGCAGCTTCGGACAGGGAGTTTCTTATGGCTACACCTTC.

A note on this clone: The sample holds other DNA sequences that translate to the same CDR3. This chain connects TRBV18 to TRBJ2-5; TRBD1 matches 9 bases. The germline V gene encodes CDR1 KGHSH and CDR2 LQKENI. This CDR3 spans 14 amino acids. V trimming: 3 bases; J trimming: 3 bases; junction bases outside the gene matches: 2. CDR3 nucleotides: TGTGCCAGCTCACCGGGACAGGGAAAAGAGACCCAGTACTTC. It specifies CASSPGQGKETQYF. Using reference TRBV18 and TRBJ2-5 for the parts outside the CDR3, the full variable domain is NAGVMQNPRHLVRRRGQEARLRCSPMKGHSHVYWYRQLPEEGLKFMVYLQKENIIDESGMPKERFSAEFPKEGPSILRIQQVVRGDSAAYFCASSPGQGKETQYFGPGTRLLVL.

V is TRBV3-1 (or the pseudogene TRBV3-2) and J is TRBJ2-5; D is perhaps TRBD2 (6 bases). Trimming removed 5 bases from V and 5 bases from J, with 15 bases in between. The CDR3 length is 14 residues. CDR1 and CDR2 from the germline V gene are LGHDT and YNNKEL (reference sequence). In DNA, the CDR3 is TGTGCCAGCAGCAGGAAGGGTAGCGGCGAGACCCAGTACTTC. It translates to CASSRKGSGETQYF.

V is TRBV5-1 and J is TRBJ1-2; unclear D gene. This CDR3 is 14 amino acids long. Germline V gives CDR1 SGHRS, CDR2 YFSETQ. V dropped 4 bases and J dropped 2 bases, with 12 bases sitting between them. The CDR3 nucleotides read TGCGCCAGCAGCGGTGGTTCTCAGAACTATGGCTACACCTTC. Protein: CASSGGSQNYGYTF.

This clone was seen only once. This chain joins TRBV9 and TRBJ1-2; possible D gene TRBD1, 5 bases. CDR1 and CDR2 (germline): SGDLS, YYNGEE. The CDR3 runs 15 residues. The ends were cut back, 0 bases at V and 4 bases at J, with 13 bases in the middle. The CDR3 is CASSVEEGALYGYTF. CDR3 nucleotide sequence: TGTGCCAGCAGCGTAGAGGAAGGGGCACTCTATGGCTACACCTTC.

This chain links TRBV7-9 with TRBJ2-3, with D tentatively TRBD1 (5 bases). The CDR3 consists of 15 residues. Germline V gene lookup returns CDR1 SEHNR and CDR2 FQNEAQ (reference sequence). V was clipped by 5 bases and J by 3 bases, with 15 bases between them. The CDR3 bases are TGTGCCAGCAGCCCCCCCCCAAGGGGAACAGATACGCAGTATTTT. Amino acid sequence: CASSPPPRGTDTQYF.